The clone carrying this T cell receptor beta chain was picked up many times. Germline V gene sequence: CDR1 SNHLY, CDR2 FYNNEI. This CDR3 comprises 17 residues. V lost 6 bases to trimming and J lost 0 bases, with 21 bases between them. Noted time point: newly diagnosed GD, antithyroid drugs for less than 3 months. PBMC RNA served as the TCR library source. Building the TCR beta libraries relied on iRepertoire HTBI primers, and CDR3 regions underwent Arm-PCR. TCRdb reanalysed the multiplex PCR reads using MiXCR and keeps one entry per CDR3 protein. The table includes about 470,000 distinct CDR3 sequences, more than 13% detected once. The data belong to a study of regulatory T cells in long-lasting Graves disease. These same data were also listed under a study on T cells in Graves' hyperthyroidism and ophthalmopathy.

The origin of this receptor is a woman between 25 and 40 years old with Graves disease. The chain employs TRBV2 and TRBJ2-7; no clear D gene. Sequencing was performed on peripheral blood mononuclear cells (PBMCs), taken at new diagnosis, from a patient treated with antithyroid drugs. The CDR3 sequence is CASSPSQDQPSSYEQYF. The CDR3 DNA sequence: TGTGCCAGCAGCCCTTCCCAAGACCAACCGAGCTCCTACGAGCAGTACTTC.